The source of this T cell receptor beta chain is a study of CD8+ T cells in alopecia areata. Once RNA had been extracted, it was reverse transcribed into cDNA to act as the sequencing template. Only in-frame clones appear in the TCRdb table, and some are missing; sequencing was by immunoSEQ multiplex PCR. This repertoire shows over 150,000 clones, roughly 60% found once; its top ten account for 1.5% to 2%. Those with alopecia areata gave lesional scalp punch biopsies and peripheral blood. The germline CDR1 and CDR2 sequences are SQVTM and ANQGSEA. This CDR3 contains 14 residues. The chain links TRBV29-1 to TRBJ2-3; no clear D gene. This specimen consisted of CD4+ T cells sorted from blood, obtained at week 0. This sequence originates from a human donor with alopecia areata. In DNA form, the CDR3 reads TGCAGTTTCATACAGTGGAATAGCACAGATACGCAGTATTTT. Its protein product is CSFIQWNSTDTQYF.